The 12 T cell receptor beta chains below all came from one sample that was sequenced in a study of T-cell memory formation after mild COVID-19. TCRdb passed the 5' RACE reads through MiXCR, listing each CDR3 protein once. The table shows around 500,000 distinct CDR3 sequences, with approximately 18% occurring only once. The sequenced material came from PBMCs or a T cell subset sorted from them (not recorded which). The receptors come from an adult woman who had mild COVID-19 (a few samples of this study predate the infection). Cell type and time point are not known.

This clonotype was detected ten times or more. V and J are TRBV7-8 and TRBJ2-7; D is undetermined. The CDR3 has 13 amino acids. In germline, CDR1 is SGHVS, CDR2 FQNEAQ. V lost 1 base to trimming and J lost 5 bases, with 9 bases between them. The CDR3 bases are TGTGCCAGCAGCTTAGGCGTTGTAAACGAGCAGTACTTC. This gives the protein CASSLGVVNEQYF.

This sequence joins TRBV29-1 and TRBJ1-2; D gene uncertain. CDR3 length equals 12 residues. CDR1 SQVTM and CDR2 ANQGSEA come from the germline V gene. Trimming took 3 bases from V and 2 from J, leaving 7 bases between them. This chain's CDR3 is CSVDSLNYGYTF. DNA for the CDR3: TGCAGCGTTGACAGTCTCAACTATGGCTACACCTTC.

A few counts support this clonotype. The rearrangement links TRBV10-3 to TRBJ2-1; 8 nucleotides line up with TRBD1. The CDR3 runs 15 residues. The germline V gene encodes CDR1 ENHRY and CDR2 SYGVKD. V shed 2 bases, J shed 6 bases, and the junction held 6 bases outside the gene matches. DNA for the CDR3: TGTGCCATCAGTGAGAGCGCACAGGGGGTCAATGAGCAGTTCTTC. This gives the protein CAISESAQGVNEQFF.

In this sample, this clonotype turned up many times. The chain is built from TRBV27 and TRBJ2-1; 9 nucleotides agree with TRBD2. The length of the CDR3 is 16 residues. J was trimmed by 6 bases and V by 11 bases; bases with no gene match: 17. Germline CDR1 MNHEY, CDR2 SMNVEV (reference sequence). Written as DNA, the CDR3 is TGTGCCTCCACTCGCGTCGGGACTAGCTCTGGCAATGAGCAGTTCTTC. This encodes CASTRVGTSSGNEQFF.

A few counts support this clonotype. This chain uses TRBV5-1 with TRBJ2-1, with 9 bases that match TRBD1. With 2 bases clipped from V and 1 base from J, the junction kept 4 bases outside the gene matches. CDR1 SGHRS and CDR2 YFSETQ come from the germline V gene. The CDR3 extends over 16 amino acids. The CDR3 is CASSFGDRASYNEQFF. For the CDR3, the DNA is TGCGCCAGCAGCTTCGGGGACAGGGCATCCTACAATGAGCAGTTCTTC.

This sequence joins TRBV7-9 and TRBJ2-5, with 11 bases that match TRBD2. Unmatched junction bases numbered 11, after V lost 1 base and J lost 1 base. In germline, CDR1 is SEHNR, CDR2 FQNEAQ (reference sequence). The CDR3 has 19 amino acids. CDR3 coding DNA: TGTGCCAGCAGCTTAGGACTAGCGGGGACTCCCCTGATCCAAGAGACCCAGTACTTC. Protein: CASSLGLAGTPLIQETQYF.

This clonotype has only a few counts. The chain employs TRBV3-1 and TRBJ1-1; D unclear. The V gene's germline CDR1 is LGHDT and CDR2 YNNKEL (reference sequence). The CDR3 loop spans 13 amino acids. Trimming cost V 3 bases and J 5 bases, with 10 bases left between them. This chain's CDR3 is CASSQGRWTEAFF. The CDR3 coding sequence is TGTGCCAGCAGCCAGGGGAGGTGGACTGAAGCTTTCTTT.

The chain uses TRBV7-9 and TRBJ2-4, with 8 nucleotides matching TRBD2. Unmatched junction bases numbered 5, after V lost 5 bases and J lost 8 bases. This CDR3 comprises 13 residues. Germline assignment: CDR1 SEHNR and CDR2 FQNEAQ (reference sequence). The CDR3 region has the DNA TGTGCCAGCAGCCCCCGGGGGGGATACATTCAGTACTTC. Encoded protein: CASSPRGGYIQYF.

The V and J genes are TRBV19 and TRBJ2-3; TRBD2 aligns across 7 bases. Looked up from germline, CDR1 is LNHDA and CDR2 is SQIVND (reference sequence). With V trimmed by 4 bases and J by 6 bases, 4 bases remained unmatched. This CDR3 has 13 amino acids. The CDR3 nucleotides read TGTGCCAGTAGTACGTACGGGGGGGATACGCAGTATTTT. Its translation is CASSTYGGDTQYF. The complete variable domain, with remaining parts taken from reference TRBV19 and TRBJ2-3, reads DGGITQSPKYLFRKEGQNVTLSCEQNLNHDAMYWYRQDPGQGLRLIYYSQIVNDFQKGDIAEGYSVSREKKESFPLTVTSAQKNPTAFYLCASSTYGGDTQYFGPGTRLTVL.

This clonotype was observed a handful of times. V usage is TRBV12-3 or TRBV12-4 and J usage is TRBJ1-1, with a weak D call TRBD1 (5 bases). CDR3 length: 14 residues. Trimming took 6 bases from V and 5 from J, leaving 16 bases between them. The CDR3: CASSRGTPGTEAFF. The CDR3 DNA follows: TGTGCCAGCAGCCGTGGGACTCCGGGTACTGAAGCTTTCTTT.

This clonotype appeared a few times. As DNA, the CDR3 is TGTGCCAGCAGCGTCGGGGGGGCCGTAGATACGCAGTATTTT. Encoded protein: CASSVGGAVDTQYF. The V call is TRBV5-4, the J call TRBJ2-3; 8 nucleotides line up with TRBD2. The CDR3 loop spans 14 amino acids. The V and J ends lost 4 bases and 5 bases, in that order; junction bases with no gene match: 6. Germline lookup yields CDR1 SGHNT and CDR2 YYREEE (reference sequence).

The chain uses TRBV30 and TRBJ2-7; D gene uncertain. CDR3 length: 11 residues. V was cut by 3 bases and J by 2 bases, with 5 bases left in between. CDR1 and CDR2 from the germline V gene are GTSNPN and SVGIG (reference sequence). CDR3 residues: CAWSDPYEQYF. CDR3 nucleotides: TGTGCCTGGAGCGACCCCTACGAGCAGTACTTC.